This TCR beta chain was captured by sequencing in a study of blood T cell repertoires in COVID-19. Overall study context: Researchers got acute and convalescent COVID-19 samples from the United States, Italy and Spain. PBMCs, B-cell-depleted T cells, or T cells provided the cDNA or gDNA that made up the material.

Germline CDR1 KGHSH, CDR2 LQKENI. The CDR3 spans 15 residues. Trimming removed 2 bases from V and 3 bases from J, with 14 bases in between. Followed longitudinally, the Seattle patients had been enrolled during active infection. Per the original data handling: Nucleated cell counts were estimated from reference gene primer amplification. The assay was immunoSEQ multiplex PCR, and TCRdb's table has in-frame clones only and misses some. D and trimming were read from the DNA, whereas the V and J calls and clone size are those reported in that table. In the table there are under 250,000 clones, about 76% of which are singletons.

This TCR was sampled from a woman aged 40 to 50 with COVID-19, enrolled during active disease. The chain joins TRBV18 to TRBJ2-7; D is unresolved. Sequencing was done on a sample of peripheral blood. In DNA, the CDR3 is TGTGCCAGCTCACCAACCCGGGTTCGACTCTACGAGCAGTACTTC. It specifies CASSPTRVRLYEQYF.